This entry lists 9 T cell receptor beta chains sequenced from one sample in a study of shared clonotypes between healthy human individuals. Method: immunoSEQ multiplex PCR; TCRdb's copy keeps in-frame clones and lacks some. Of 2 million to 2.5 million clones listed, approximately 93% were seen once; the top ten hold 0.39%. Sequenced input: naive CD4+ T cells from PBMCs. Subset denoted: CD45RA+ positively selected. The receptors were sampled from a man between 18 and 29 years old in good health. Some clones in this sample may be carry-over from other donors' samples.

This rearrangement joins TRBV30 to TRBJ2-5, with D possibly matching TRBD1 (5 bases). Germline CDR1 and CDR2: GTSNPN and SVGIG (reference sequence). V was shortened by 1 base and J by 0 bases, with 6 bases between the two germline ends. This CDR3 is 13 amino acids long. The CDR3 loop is CAWSAGNQETQYF. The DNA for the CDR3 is TGTGCCTGGAGTGCAGGGAACCAAGAGACCCAGTACTTC.

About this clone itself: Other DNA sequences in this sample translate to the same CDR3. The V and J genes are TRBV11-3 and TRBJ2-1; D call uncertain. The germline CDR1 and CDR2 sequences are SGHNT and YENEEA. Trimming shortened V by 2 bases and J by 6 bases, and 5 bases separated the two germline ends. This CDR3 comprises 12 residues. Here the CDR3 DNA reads TGTGCCAGCAGCTTAAGGGCCAATGAGCAGTTCTTC. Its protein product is CASSLRANEQFF.

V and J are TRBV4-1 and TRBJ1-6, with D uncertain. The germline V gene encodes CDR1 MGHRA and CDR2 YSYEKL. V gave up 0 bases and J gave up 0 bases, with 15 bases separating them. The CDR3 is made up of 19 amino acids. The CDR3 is CASSQDTGYLSSYNSPLHF. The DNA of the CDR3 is TGCGCCAGCAGCCAAGATACGGGATACTTAAGCTCCTATAATTCACCCCTCCACTTT.

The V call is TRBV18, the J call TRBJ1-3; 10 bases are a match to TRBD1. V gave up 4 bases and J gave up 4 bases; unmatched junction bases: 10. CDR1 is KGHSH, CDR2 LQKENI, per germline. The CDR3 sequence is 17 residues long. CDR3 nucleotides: TGTGCCAGCTCACGGGGACAGGGGCAGCTCTCGGGAAACACCATATATTTT. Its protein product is CASSRGQGQLSGNTIYF.

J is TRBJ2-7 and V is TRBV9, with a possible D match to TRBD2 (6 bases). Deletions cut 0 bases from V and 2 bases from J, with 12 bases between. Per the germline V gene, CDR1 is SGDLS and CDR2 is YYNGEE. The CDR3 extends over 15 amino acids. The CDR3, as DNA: TGTGCCAGCAGCGTAGCCGGGACTCAGGCCTACGAGCAGTACTTC. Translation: CASSVAGTQAYEQYF.

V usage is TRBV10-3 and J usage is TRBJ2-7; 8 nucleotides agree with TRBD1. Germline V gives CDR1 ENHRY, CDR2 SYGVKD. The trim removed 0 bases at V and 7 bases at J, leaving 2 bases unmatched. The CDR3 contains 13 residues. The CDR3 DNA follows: TGTGCCATCAGTGAGTCGGGGGACAGGGAGCAGTACTTC. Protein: CAISESGDREQYF.

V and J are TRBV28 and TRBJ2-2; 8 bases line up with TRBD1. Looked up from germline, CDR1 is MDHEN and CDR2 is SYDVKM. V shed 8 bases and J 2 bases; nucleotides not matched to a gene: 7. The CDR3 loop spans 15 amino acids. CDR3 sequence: CASGTQGANTGELFF. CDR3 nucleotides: TGTGCCAGCGGGACCCAGGGGGCAAACACCGGGGAGCTGTTTTTT.

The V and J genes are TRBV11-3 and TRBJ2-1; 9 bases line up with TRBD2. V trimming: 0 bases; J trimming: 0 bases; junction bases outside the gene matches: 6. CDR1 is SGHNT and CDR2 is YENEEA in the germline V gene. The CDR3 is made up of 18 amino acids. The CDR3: CASSLELAGISSYNEQFF. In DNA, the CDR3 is TGTGCCAGCAGCTTAGAACTAGCGGGCATTAGCTCCTACAATGAGCAGTTCTTC.

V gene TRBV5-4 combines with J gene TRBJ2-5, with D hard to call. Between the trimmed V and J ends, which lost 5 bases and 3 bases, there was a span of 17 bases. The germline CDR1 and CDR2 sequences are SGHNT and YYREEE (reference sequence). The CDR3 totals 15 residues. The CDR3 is CASRGSENPKETQYF. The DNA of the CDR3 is TGTGCCAGCAGGGGTTCCGAAAATCCCAAAGAGACCCAGTACTTC.